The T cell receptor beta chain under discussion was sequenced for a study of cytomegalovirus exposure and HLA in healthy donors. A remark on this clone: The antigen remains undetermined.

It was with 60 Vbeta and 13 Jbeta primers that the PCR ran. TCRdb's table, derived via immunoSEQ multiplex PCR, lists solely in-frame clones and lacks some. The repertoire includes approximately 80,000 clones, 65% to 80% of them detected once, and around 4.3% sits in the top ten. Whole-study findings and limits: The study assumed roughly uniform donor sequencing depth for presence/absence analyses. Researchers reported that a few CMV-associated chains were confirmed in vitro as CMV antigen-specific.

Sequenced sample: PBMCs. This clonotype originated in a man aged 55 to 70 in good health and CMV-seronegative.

The DNA of the CDR3 is TGTGCCAGCACCGGGTCGGGGGGATATAATTCACCCCTCCACTTT. Translation gives CASTGSGGYNSPLHF. The chain recombines TRBV5-6 with TRBJ1-6; D possibly corresponds to TRBD1 (5 bases). Trimming removed 6 bases at V and 4 bases at J, with 14 bases between. The germline CDR1 and CDR2 sequences are SGHDT and YYEEEE. This CDR3 is built from 15 residues.